These 17 T cell receptor beta chains share one sample of origin, sequenced in a study of T cell changes during pregnancy in multiple sclerosis. Here immunoSEQ multiplex PCR was the method, and the copy in TCRdb shows in-frame clones only, minus some. The top ten clones hold roughly 6.1% of a sample with about 38,000 clones, 75% to 95% of them seen once. Sequenced here: CD8+ T cells from peripheral blood mononuclear cells, sampled in the second trimester of pregnancy. The receptors here all came from a female donor with multiple sclerosis, enrolled in a pregnancy study.

The chain is built from TRBV7-9 and TRBJ1-1; D is possibly TRBD1 (6 bases). CDR3 size: 16 residues. Germline CDR1 reads SEHNR; CDR2 reads FQNEAQ (reference sequence). The V end lost 5 bases, the J end lost 0 bases, and 16 bases lay between the germline ends. The CDR3 loop reads CASSSSRTALNTEAFF. The CDR3 DNA reads TGTGCCAGCAGCAGTTCGCGGACAGCGCTGAACACTGAAGCTTTCTTT.

The J gene is TRBJ2-3, the V gene TRBV7-9; 11 bases align to TRBD2. CDR1 and CDR2 from the germline V gene are SEHNR and FQNEAQ (reference sequence). The CDR3 is made up of 17 amino acids. J was trimmed by 6 bases and V by 5 bases; bases with no gene match: 13. CDR3 residues: CASSPRTSGSQGDTQYF. The CDR3 coding sequence is TGTGCCAGCAGCCCCCGGACTAGCGGGTCACAAGGGGATACGCAGTATTTT. Looking up the rest from reference TRBV7-9 and TRBJ2-3 gives the full variable domain: DTGVSQNPRHKITKRGQNVTFRCDPISEHNRLYWYRQTLGQGPEFLTYFQNEAQLEKSRLLSDRFSAERPKGSFSTLEIQRTEQGDSAMYLCASSPRTSGSQGDTQYFGPGTRLTVL.

The gene calls are TRBV7-9 and TRBJ2-1, with D perhaps matching TRBD1 (6 bases). V lost 2 bases to trimming and J lost 7 bases, with 18 bases between them. Germline V gives CDR1 SEHNR, CDR2 FQNEAQ (reference sequence). This CDR3 comprises 16 residues. As DNA, the CDR3 is TGTGCCAGCAGCTTAAGGGACATCCCTCTTGGTAATGAGCAGTTCTTC. It yields the protein CASSLRDIPLGNEQFF.

V and J are TRBV19 and TRBJ1-2; D might be TRBD1 (6 bases). Germline loops: CDR1 LNHDA, CDR2 SQIVND (reference sequence). The CDR3 runs 15 residues. V was cut by 6 bases and J by 6 bases, with 20 bases left in between. The CDR3 region is CASRVQGYGWDGYTF. CDR3 DNA sequence: TGTGCCAGTAGGGTACAGGGTTACGGCTGGGATGGCTACACCTTC.

The chain joins TRBV7-9 to TRBJ2-2; D might be TRBD1 (6 bases). This CDR3 has 15 residues. The V gene lost 2 bases and the J gene lost 7 bases, with 14 bases spanning the gap. Germline V gene data show CDR1 as SEHNR and CDR2 as FQNEAQ (reference sequence). CDR3 protein: CASSLWTAASGELFF. The CDR3 nucleotides are TGTGCCAGCAGCTTATGGACAGCGGCCAGCGGGGAGCTGTTTTTT.

V and J are TRBV27 and TRBJ2-3; 7 bases are shared with TRBD2. The CDR3 covers 17 residues. The V segment lost 3 bases and the J segment 5 bases; nucleotides outside the gene matches: 14. Germline CDR1 and CDR2: MNHEY and SMNVEV (reference sequence). The CDR3: CASSFEAYGGSGDTQYF. The DNA for the CDR3 is TGTGCCAGCAGTTTCGAAGCTTACGGCGGGAGCGGAGATACGCAGTATTTT.

This clone was found a few times. The CDR3 bases are TGTGCCAGCAGCCATAAAAGGGACAGTCATCAGCCCCAGCATTTT. Translated: CASSHKRDSHQPQHF. The J gene is TRBJ1-5, the V gene TRBV27, with 7 bases lining up with TRBD1. CDR3 length: 15 residues. Per germline, CDR1 MNHEY and CDR2 SMNVEV (reference sequence). J gave up 5 bases and V 6 bases, and 10 bases lay outside the gene matches.

A word on this clone: An end of the junction differs from the germline gene, which may be a read error. This chain uses TRBV27 with TRBJ1-1, with no clear D. This CDR3 has 14 amino acids. Germline V gives CDR1 MNHEY, CDR2 SMNVEV (reference sequence). CDR3 region: CASGLPGWNTEAFF. CDR3 nucleotides: TGTGCCAGCGGTTTACCGGGTTGGAACACTGAAGCTTTCTTT.

In DNA form, the CDR3 reads TGCAGCGTTGATTCAGGCGACTATGGCTACACCTTC. Residues: CSVDSGDYGYTF. The rearrangement links TRBV29-1 to TRBJ1-2; D gene ambiguous. Trimming took off 3 bases at V and 3 bases at J, with 8 bases between the two ends. This CDR3 spans 12 amino acids. CDR1 and CDR2 from the germline V gene are SQVTM and ANQGSEA. The full variable domain, in which reference TRBV29-1 and TRBJ1-2 provide the parts outside the CDR3, is SAVISQKPSRDICQRGTSLTIQCQVDSQVTMMFWYRQQPGQSLTLIATANQGSEATYESGFVIDKFPISRPNLTFSTLTVSNMSPEDSSIYLCSVDSGDYGYTFGSGTRLTVV.

The rearrangement joins TRBV11-2 to TRBJ1-1; D is unresolved. Trimming left V 1 base short and J 0 bases short, with 12 bases between. The CDR3 covers 16 residues. The V gene's germline CDR1 is SGHAT and CDR2 FQNNGV. CDR3 sequence reads: CASSLVRGQMNTEAFF. CDR3 DNA: TGTGCCAGCAGCTTAGTACGTGGTCAGATGAACACTGAAGCTTTCTTT.

The J gene is TRBJ1-1, the V gene TRBV28; the match to TRBD1 covers 7 bases. Germline-derived CDR1 and CDR2 are MDHEN and SYDVKM. The CDR3 spans 16 residues. The V and J ends lost 4 bases and 4 bases, in that order; junction bases with no gene match: 12. CDR3 sequence: CASSSDRPRKGTEAFF. The CDR3 DNA reads as TGTGCCAGCAGTTCGGACAGGCCCCGGAAGGGCACTGAAGCTTTCTTT.

The V and J genes are TRBV7-9 and TRBJ2-7; no clear D gene. This CDR3 has 13 residues. Trimming cost V 3 bases and J 6 bases, with 12 bases left between them. The germline V gene encodes CDR1 SEHNR and CDR2 FQNEAQ (reference sequence). In nucleotides, the CDR3 is TGTGCCAGCAGCTTGTCCCTAGAGACCGAGCAGTACTTC. It translates to CASSLSLETEQYF.

The chain recombines TRBV4-2 with TRBJ2-3, with TRBD1 as a possible D gene (5 bases). V lost 0 bases and J lost 0, with 7 bases in between. The germline V gene encodes CDR1 LGHNA and CDR2 YNFKEQ. The CDR3 spans 15 residues. The CDR3 loop is CASSQDRESTDTQYF. CDR3 in DNA: TGTGCCAGCAGCCAAGACAGGGAAAGCACAGATACGCAGTATTTT.

The rearrangement uses TRBV9 and TRBJ2-3, with 8 bases identical to TRBD2. Germline V CDR1 and CDR2: SGDLS, YYNGEE. Germline trimming cut 2 bases from V and 2 bases from J; bases unmatched to any gene: 10. This CDR3 has 17 amino acids. As DNA, the CDR3 is TGTGCCAGCAGCGTTATGGGCGGGGGGTCGTACACAGATACGCAGTATTTT. It codes for CASSVMGGGSYTDTQYF.

This chain connects TRBV27 to TRBJ1-2, with 10 bases that match TRBD1. Per germline, CDR1 MNHEY and CDR2 SMNVEV (reference sequence). The CDR3 sequence is 17 residues long. The junction had 10 bases not matched to a gene; V was cut back by 2 bases and J by 4 bases. In nucleotides, the CDR3 is TGTGCCAGCAGTTTAGGTGCTGGGACAGGGGTTCGCTATGGCTACACCTTC. The encoded protein is CASSLGAGTGVRYGYTF.

The chain links TRBV4-2 to TRBJ2-5; a possible D gene is TRBD2 (6 bases). With 0 bases removed from V and 5 bases from J, the gap between germline ends came to 10 bases. The CDR3 covers 14 residues. Germline loops: CDR1 LGHNA, CDR2 YNFKEQ. The CDR3 is CASSQDRSGETQYF. The CDR3, as DNA: TGTGCCAGCAGCCAAGATCGGAGCGGGGAGACCCAGTACTTC.

This clone has a single count. The rearrangement uses TRBV9 and TRBJ1-6, with TRBD1 as a possible D gene (6 bases). Germline assignment: CDR1 SGDLS and CDR2 YYNGEE. V was shortened by 4 bases and J by 5 bases, with 13 bases between the two germline ends. The CDR3 sequence is 15 residues long. Written as DNA, the CDR3 is TGTGCCAGCAGCCCCGGGACAAACGATAATTCACCCCTCCACTTT. Protein product: CASSPGTNDNSPLHF.